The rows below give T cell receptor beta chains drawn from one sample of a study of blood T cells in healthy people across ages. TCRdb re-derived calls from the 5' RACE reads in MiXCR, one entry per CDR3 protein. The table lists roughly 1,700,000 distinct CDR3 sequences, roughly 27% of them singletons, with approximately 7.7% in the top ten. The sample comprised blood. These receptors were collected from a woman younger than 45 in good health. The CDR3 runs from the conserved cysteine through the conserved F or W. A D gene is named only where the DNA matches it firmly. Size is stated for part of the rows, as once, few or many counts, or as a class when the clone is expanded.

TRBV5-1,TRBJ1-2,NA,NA,CASSPGERPGYGYTF,TGCGCCAGCAGCCCGGGGGAGCGACCTGGCTATGGCTACACCTTC
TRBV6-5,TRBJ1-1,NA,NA,CASSSLTNGGRIAFF,TGTGCCAGCAGTTCTCTCACAAACGGGGGGCGCATAGCTTTCTTT
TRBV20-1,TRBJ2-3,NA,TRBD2,CSARSLAGSTDTQYF,TGCAGTGCTAGATCACTAGCGGGGAGCACAGATACGCAGTATTTT
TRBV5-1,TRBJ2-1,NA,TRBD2,CASSPRASGGAGNEQFF,TGCGCCAGCAGCCCGCGGGCTAGCGGGGGGGCCGGTAATGAGCAGTTCTTC
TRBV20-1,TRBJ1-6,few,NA,CSARDPTGLSNSPLHF,TGCAGTGCTAGAGACCCTACCGGACTTTCTAATTCACCCCTCCACTTT
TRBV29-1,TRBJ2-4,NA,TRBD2,CSASAGVNNEQYF,TGCAGCGCCTCAGCGGGAGTAAACAATGAGCAGTACTTC
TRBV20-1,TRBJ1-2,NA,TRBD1,CSAKRGPDRTNYGYTF,TGCAGTGCAAAGAGGGGGCCCGATCGAACTAACTATGGCTACACCTTC
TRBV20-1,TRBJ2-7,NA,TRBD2,CSASPGTSGRVYEQYF,TGCAGTGCTAGCCCCGGGACTAGCGGCCGGGTCTACGAGCAGTACTTC
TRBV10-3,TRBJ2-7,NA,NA,CAISGLGRDPRNEQYF,TGTGCCATCAGTGGCTTGGGCAGGGACCCTCGAAACGAGCAGTACTTC
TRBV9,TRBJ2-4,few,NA,CVSDEQPEGQGADIQYF,TGTGTCAGCGATGAACAGCCGGAGGGACAAGGAGCGGACATTCAGTACTTC
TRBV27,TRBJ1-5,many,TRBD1,CASRRDSYSNQPQHF,TGTGCCAGCAGACGGGACAGTTATAGCAATCAGCCCCAGCATTTT
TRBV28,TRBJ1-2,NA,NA,CASKVEGTGYTF,TGTGCCAGCAAGGTCGAGGGAACTGGCTACACCTTC
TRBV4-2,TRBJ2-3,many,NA,CASSQGTGSDTQYF,TGTGCCAGCAGCCAAGGCACAGGGTCCGATACGCAGTATTTT
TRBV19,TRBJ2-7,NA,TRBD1,CASSKGQGASEQYF,TGTGCCAGTAGTAAGGGACAGGGGGCGAGTGAGCAGTACTTC
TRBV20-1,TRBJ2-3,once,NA,CSARDGATDTQYF,TGCAGTGCTAGAGATGGTGCCACAGATACGCAGTATTTT
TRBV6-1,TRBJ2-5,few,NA,CASSDQGIEETQYF,TGTGCCAGCAGTGATCAGGGTATAGAAGAGACCCAGTACTTC
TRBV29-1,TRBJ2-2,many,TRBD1,CSVESGTVTGELFF,TGCAGCGTAGAATCCGGGACAGTCACCGGGGAGCTGTTTTTT
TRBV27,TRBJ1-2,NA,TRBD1,CASSAIPGQGALYGYTF,TGTGCCAGCAGTGCTATACCGGGACAGGGGGCTCTCTATGGCTACACCTTC
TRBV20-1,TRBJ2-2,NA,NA,CSASSLNTGELFF,TGCAGTGCTAGTAGTCTGAACACCGGGGAGCTGTTTTTT
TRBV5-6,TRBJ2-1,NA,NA,CASSLPDTYNEQFF,TGTGCCAGCAGCTTGCCGGACACCTACAATGAGCAGTTCTTC
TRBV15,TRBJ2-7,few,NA,CATSRVLQGKGEQYF,TGTGCCACCAGCAGAGTACTTCAGGGGAAAGGCGAGCAGTACTTC
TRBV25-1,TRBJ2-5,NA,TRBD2,CASSRGGGVETQYF,TGTGCCAGCAGTCGGGGGGGCGGGGTGGAGACCCAGTACTTC
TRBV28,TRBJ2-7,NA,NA,CASSSERGRSHF,TGTGCCAGCAGTTCCGAACGCGGGCGGTCGCACTTC
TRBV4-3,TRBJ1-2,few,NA,CASSQAGTSGYTF,TGCGCCAGCAGTCAAGCAGGGACCTCCGGCTACACCTTC